Following are 14 T cell receptor beta chains from one sample sequenced in a study of T-cell reconstitution after alpha-beta-depleted transplantation in children. Preparing the TCRbeta library involved the use of unique molecular identifiers. TCRdb reprocessed the PCR reads with MiXCR, giving one entry per CDR3 protein. The sample contains fewer than 700,000 distinct CDR3 sequences, over 10% of which appear only once. Sequenced material: PBMCs, mostly from graft donor cells, taken 360 days after TCRalphabeta/CD19-depleted stem cell transplant. The receptors were sampled from a male patient younger than 18 who had a stem cell transplant for acute myeloid leukemia, so the T cells may come from the graft donor.

V and J are TRBV25-1 and TRBJ2-5; D is perhaps TRBD1 (6 bases). The CDR3 runs 13 residues. Germline assignment: CDR1 MGHDK and CDR2 SYGVNS. Trimming pared 10 bases from V and 5 bases from J, leaving 17 bases between. CDR3 nucleotides: TGTGCCACCTCGAGGAACAGGGTGGAGACCCAGTACTTC. Translating gives CATSRNRVETQYF.

This sequence joins TRBV19 and TRBJ2-1; 7 nucleotides match TRBD1. The germline gives CDR1 LNHDA, CDR2 SQIVND (reference sequence). The CDR3 runs to 15 residues. V was clipped by 1 base and J by 6 bases; unmatched bases: 6. CDR3 sequence reads: CASSIVGTVINEQFF. In DNA, the CDR3 is TGTGCCAGTAGTATAGTTGGGACAGTGATCAATGAGCAGTTCTTC.

This chain connects TRBV20-1 to TRBJ2-1; D may match TRBD1 or TRBD2 (5 bases each). CDR1 and CDR2 from the germline V gene are DFQATT and SNEGSKA (reference sequence). Trimming stripped 6 bases from V and 1 base from J, with 16 bases between. The CDR3 totals 15 residues. The CDR3 sequence: CSAEGLSLSYNEQFF. CDR3 bases: TGCAGTGCCGAGGGGCTGTCACTTTCCTACAATGAGCAGTTCTTC.

The genes are TRBV20-1 and TRBJ2-1, with 8 nucleotides matching TRBD2. The CDR3 is made up of 13 amino acids. With V trimmed by 3 bases and J by 8 bases, 6 bases remained unmatched. The germline CDR1 and CDR2 sequences are DFQATT and SNEGSKA (reference sequence). CDR3 nucleotides: TGCAGTGCTAGTCTGGTAGCGGGACATGAGCAGTTCTTC. As protein: CSASLVAGHEQFF.

This clonotype was detected many times. This chain connects TRBV7-8 to TRBJ2-5, with D perhaps TRBD1 (6 bases). CDR1 SGHVS and CDR2 FQNEAQ come from the germline V gene. The CDR3 runs 14 residues. Trimming removed 2 bases at V and 1 base at J, with 8 bases between. DNA of the CDR3: TGTGCCAGCAGCTTACTCAGGGGCCAAGAGACCCAGTACTTC. Amino acid sequence: CASSLLRGQETQYF.

This clonotype was seen at least ten times. The chain uses TRBV15 and TRBJ2-1; no reliable D call. In germline, CDR1 is LNHNV, CDR2 YYDKDF (reference sequence). Trimming left V 0 bases short and J 3 bases short, with 12 bases between. This CDR3 is built from 16 residues. The CDR3 loop is CATSRDEISVYNEQFF. The CDR3 DNA reads TGTGCCACCAGCAGAGATGAGATATCGGTCTACAATGAGCAGTTCTTC. Full variable domain (outside the CDR3, taken from reference TRBV15 and TRBJ2-1): DAMVIQNPRYQVTQFGKPVTLSCSQTLNHNVMYWYQQKSSQAPKLLFHYYDKDFNNEADTPDNFQSRRPNTSFCFLDIRSPGLGDTAMYLCATSRDEISVYNEQFFGPGTRLTVL.

The V and J genes are TRBV10-3 and TRBJ2-3; D may match TRBD1 or TRBD2 (5 bases each). The germline V gene has CDR1 ENHRY and CDR2 SYGVKD. This CDR3 has 15 residues. V gave up 6 bases and J gave up 2 bases, with 15 bases separating them. The CDR3 region is CAISETPGPTDTQYF. DNA of the CDR3: TGTGCCATCAGCGAAACCCCGGGACCCACAGATACGCAGTATTTT.

This clonotype was seen a handful of times. V and J are TRBV19 and TRBJ2-2, with D possibly TRBD1 on 6 matching bases. CDR1 is LNHDA and CDR2 is SQIVND in the germline V gene (reference sequence). The length of the CDR3 is 16 residues. V lost 6 bases, J lost 5 bases, and 19 bases lay in between. CDR3 coding DNA: TGTGCCAGTAGAACAGGGCAGGAAGGGAGAACCGGGGAGCTGTTTTTT. Its translation: CASRTGQEGRTGELFF. Filled out from reference TRBV19 and TRBJ2-2, the complete variable domain reads DGGITQSPKYLFRKEGQNVTLSCEQNLNHDAMYWYRQDPGQGLRLIYYSQIVNDFQKGDIAEGYSVSREKKESFPLTVTSAQKNPTAFYLCASRTGQEGRTGELFFGEGSRLTVL.

The J gene is TRBJ1-1, the V gene TRBV6-1; D is uncertain. The CDR3 has 15 residues. In germline, CDR1 is MNHNS, CDR2 SASEGT. With 1 base removed from V and 0 bases from J, the gap between germline ends came to 9 bases. The CDR3 sequence: CASSEGVTMNTEAFF. For the CDR3, the DNA is TGTGCCAGCAGTGAAGGGGTCACTATGAACACTGAAGCTTTCTTT.

This clonotype occurred a few times. The V gene is TRBV18, the J gene TRBJ2-1; TRBD2 matches at 7 bases. The junction had 8 bases not matched to a gene; V was cut back by 3 bases and J by 3 bases. The length of the CDR3 is 16 residues. Germline V gene sequence: CDR1 KGHSH, CDR2 LQKENI. The CDR3 sequence is CASSPGTGGGYNEQFF. The CDR3 nucleotides read TGTGCCAGCTCACCGGGAACGGGAGGAGGCTACAATGAGCAGTTCTTC. Variable domain in full (rest from reference TRBV18 and TRBJ2-1): NAGVMQNPRHLVRRRGQEARLRCSPMKGHSHVYWYRQLPEEGLKFMVYLQKENIIDESGMPKERFSAEFPKEGPSILRIQQVVRGDSAAYFCASSPGTGGGYNEQFFGPGTRLTVL.

This clonotype was seen a few times. The genes are TRBV20-1 and TRBJ1-4; D not resolved. This CDR3 region has 11 residues. Looked up from germline, CDR1 is DFQATT and CDR2 is SNEGSKA (reference sequence). The V gene lost 6 bases and the J gene lost 8 bases, with 10 bases spanning the gap. CDR3 DNA sequence: TGCAGTGCGAAAAGTGGCGAAAAACTGTTTTTT. The encoded protein is CSAKSGEKLFF.

This chain joins TRBV19 and TRBJ2-1; TRBD2 matches 14 bases. The CDR3 is 19 amino acids. CDR1 LNHDA and CDR2 SQIVND come from the germline V gene (reference sequence). With V trimmed by 3 bases and J by 0 bases, 7 bases remained unmatched. The CDR3 is CASSILRTSGRSSYNEQFF. DNA for the CDR3: TGTGCCAGTAGTATCCTGAGGACTAGCGGGAGGAGCTCCTACAATGAGCAGTTCTTC.

The chain is built from TRBV28 and TRBJ2-7; D may be TRBD1 (5 bases). This CDR3 has 14 amino acids. The germline V and J ends were trimmed by 0 bases and 0 bases, with 6 bases remaining between them. The germline gives CDR1 MDHEN, CDR2 SYDVKM. CDR3 region: CASSLWDISYEQYF. DNA for the CDR3: TGTGCCAGCAGTTTATGGGACATCTCCTACGAGCAGTACTTC. Drawing the rest from reference TRBV28 and TRBJ2-7, the complete variable domain is DVKVTQSSRYLVKRTGEKVFLECVQDMDHENMFWYRQDPGLGLRLIYFSYDVKMKEKGDIPEGYSVSREKKERFSLILESASTNQTSMYLCASSLWDISYEQYFGPGTRLTVT.

This clonotype was detected ten times or more. The gene calls are TRBV30 and TRBJ1-5, with D unclear. The CDR3 runs to 14 residues. Trimming removed 0 bases at V and 4 bases at J, with 10 bases between. Germline-derived CDR1 and CDR2 are GTSNPN and SVGIG (reference sequence). CDR3 loop: CAWSVMGRNQPQHF. Written as DNA, the CDR3 is TGTGCCTGGAGTGTAATGGGAAGGAATCAGCCCCAGCATTTT. Variable domain in full (rest from reference TRBV30 and TRBJ1-5): SQTIHQWPATLVQPVGSPLSLECTVEGTSNPNLYWYRQAAGRGLQLLFYSVGIGQISSEVPQNLSASRPQDRQFILSSKKLLLSDSGFYLCAWSVMGRNQPQHFGDGTRLSIL.